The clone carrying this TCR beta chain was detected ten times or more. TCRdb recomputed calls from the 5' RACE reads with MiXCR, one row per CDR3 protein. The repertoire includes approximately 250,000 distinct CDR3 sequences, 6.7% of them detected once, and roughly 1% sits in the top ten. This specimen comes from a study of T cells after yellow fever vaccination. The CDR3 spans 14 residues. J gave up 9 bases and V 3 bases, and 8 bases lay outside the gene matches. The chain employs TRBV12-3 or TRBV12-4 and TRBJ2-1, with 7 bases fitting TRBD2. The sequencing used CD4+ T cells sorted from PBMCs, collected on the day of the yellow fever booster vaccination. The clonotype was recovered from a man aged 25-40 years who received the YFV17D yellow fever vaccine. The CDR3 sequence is CASSFSAGVSEQFF. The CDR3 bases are TGTGCCAGCAGTTTCTCCGCGGGAGTATCTGAGCAGTTCTTC.